This TCR beta chain came from a study of T cell responses to AZD1222 COVID-19 vaccine. Across the whole study: Second-dose groups at about 4 or about 12 weeks were pooled. Notes on the study in general: The repertoires were collected only after the peak T cell response. Donors, mostly white British, included more females; clonal diversity was possibly underestimated. Once two AZD1222 doses were given, Spike-specific TCR breadth and depth went up.

The method was immunoSEQ multiplex PCR; TCRdb's version includes in-frame clones alone and lacks a portion of them. The sample contains roughly 110,000 clones, around 90% of which appear only once. V gave up 3 bases and J gave up 4 bases; unmatched junction bases: 13. The CDR3 covers 17 residues. Germline loops: CDR1 SGHDT, CDR2 YYEEEE. As regards this clone: Its antigen remains unidentified.

The sequence derives from an adult in good health. This material consisted of peripheral blood, taken on day 0 of AZD1222 vaccination. The rearrangement joins TRBV5-6 to TRBJ1-5; TRBD1 matches 7 bases. The CDR3 spells CASSYRPRTGFNQPQHF. Here the CDR3 DNA reads TGTGCCAGCAGCTATAGGCCGCGGACAGGATTTAATCAGCCCCAGCATTTT.